This T cell receptor beta chain was captured in a study of CD8 T cells in ankylosing spondylitis. At least ten counts were recorded for this clonotype. MiXCR, run by TCRdb on the 5' RACE reads, gives a single entry per CDR3 protein. There are approximately 200,000 distinct CDR3 sequences in the sample; over 10% occur only once, and more than 9.5% lies in the top ten. The CDR3 contains 11 residues. Trimming removed 6 bases from V and 2 bases from J, with 4 bases in between. Germline V gives CDR1 MDHEN, CDR2 SYDVKM. This receptor was taken from a female donor with ankylosing spondylitis or in good health (not recorded which). V is TRBV28 and J is TRBJ1-1; D is unresolved. Sequencing was carried out using blood, either unsorted or a sorted T cell fraction (not recorded which). Here the CDR3 DNA reads TGTGCCAGCAGGGATAACACTGAAGCTTTCTTT. It specifies CASRDNTEAFF.